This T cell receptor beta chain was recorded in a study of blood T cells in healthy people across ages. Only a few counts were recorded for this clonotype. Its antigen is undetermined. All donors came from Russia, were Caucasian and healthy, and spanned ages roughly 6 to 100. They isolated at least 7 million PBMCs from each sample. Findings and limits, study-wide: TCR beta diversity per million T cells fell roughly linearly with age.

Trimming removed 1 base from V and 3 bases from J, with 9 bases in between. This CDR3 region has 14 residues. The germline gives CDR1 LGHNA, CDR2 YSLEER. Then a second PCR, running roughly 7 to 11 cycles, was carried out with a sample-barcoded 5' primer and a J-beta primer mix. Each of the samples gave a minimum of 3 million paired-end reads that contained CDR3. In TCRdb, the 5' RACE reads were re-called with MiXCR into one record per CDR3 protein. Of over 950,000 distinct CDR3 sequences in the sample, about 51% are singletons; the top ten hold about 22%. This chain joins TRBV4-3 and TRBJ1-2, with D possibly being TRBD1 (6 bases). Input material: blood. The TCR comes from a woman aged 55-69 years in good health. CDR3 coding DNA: TGCGCCAGCAGCCAAGGTCGGACAGACTATGGCTACACCTTC. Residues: CASSQGRTDYGYTF.